One T cell receptor beta chain is described in this entry. Its antigen remains unidentified. This sample's treatment: 15 to 20 received Ad26.COV2.S at low or high dose, single or two shots; about five received placebo; per-sample allocation not given. Sampling was performed 63 days after the first vaccine or placebo injection. Donor was an adult aged 18-55 years in Boston. The repertoire was sequenced with immunoSEQ multiplex PCR; TCRdb's copy has only in-frame clones and lacks some. The table records some 350,000 clones, more than 75% of them present only once. This specimen comes from a study of Ad26.COV2.S vaccination and SARS-CoV-2 variants. In the study overall: The trial was COV1001 and the donor's arm was Ad26.COV2.S. Ad26.COV2.S given intramuscularly, once or twice 56 days apart.

Study observations and caveats: Measurements of TCR breadth and depth may have given underestimates of the total T cell responses.

The CDR3 runs 16 residues. CDR1 and CDR2 (germline): LGHDT, YNNKEL (reference sequence). V lost 1 base to trimming and J lost 6 bases; unmatched junction nucleotides: 5. The sequencing used peripheral blood, collected in a trial of Ad26.COV2.S vaccine versus placebo. The rearrangement joins TRBV3-1 (or the pseudogene TRBV3-2) to TRBJ2-2; the match to TRBD1 covers 10 bases. This receptor was identified in a person between 18 and 65 years old who received the Ad26.COV2.S COVID-19 vaccine or a placebo. The CDR3 sequence: CASSQGGQGFAGELFF. CDR3 DNA sequence: TGTGCCAGCAGCCAAGGGGGACAGGGGTTTGCCGGGGAGCTGTTTTTT.